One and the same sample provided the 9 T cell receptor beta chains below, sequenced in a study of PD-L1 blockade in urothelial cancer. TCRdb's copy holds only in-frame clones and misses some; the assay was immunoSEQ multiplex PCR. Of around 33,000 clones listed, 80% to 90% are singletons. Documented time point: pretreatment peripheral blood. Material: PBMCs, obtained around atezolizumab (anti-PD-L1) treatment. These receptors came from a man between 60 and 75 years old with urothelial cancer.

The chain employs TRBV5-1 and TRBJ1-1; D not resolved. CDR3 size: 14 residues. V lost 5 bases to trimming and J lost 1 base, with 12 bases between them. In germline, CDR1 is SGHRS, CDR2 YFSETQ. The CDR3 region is CASREGSGNTEAFF. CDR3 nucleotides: TGCGCCAGCAGGGAGGGTTCGGGGAACACTGAAGCTTTCTTT.

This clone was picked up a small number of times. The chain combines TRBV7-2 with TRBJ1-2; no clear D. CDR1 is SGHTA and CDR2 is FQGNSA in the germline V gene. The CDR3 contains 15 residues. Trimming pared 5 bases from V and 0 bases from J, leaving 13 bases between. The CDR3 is CASSPTSRTNYGYTF. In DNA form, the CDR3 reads TGTGCCAGCAGCCCAACAAGTCGAACTAACTATGGCTACACCTTC.

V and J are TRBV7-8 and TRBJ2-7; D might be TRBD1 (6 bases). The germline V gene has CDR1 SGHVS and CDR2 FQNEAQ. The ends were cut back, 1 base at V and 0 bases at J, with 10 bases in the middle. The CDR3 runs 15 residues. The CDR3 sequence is CASSLVAGDSYEQYF. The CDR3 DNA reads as TGTGCCAGCAGCTTAGTCGCAGGGGACTCCTACGAGCAGTACTTC. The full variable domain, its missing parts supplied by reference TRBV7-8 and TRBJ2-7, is GAGVSQSPRYKVAKRGQDVALRCDPISGHVSLFWYQQALGQGPEFLTYFQNEAQLDKSGLPSDRFFAERPEGSVSTLKIQRTQQEDSAVYLCASSLVAGDSYEQYFGPGTRLTVT.

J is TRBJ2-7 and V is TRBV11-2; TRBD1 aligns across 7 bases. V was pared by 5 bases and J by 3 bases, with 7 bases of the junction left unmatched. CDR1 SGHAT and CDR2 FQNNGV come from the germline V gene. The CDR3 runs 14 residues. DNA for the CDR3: TGTGCCAGCAGCCCTGACAGGGCGGACTACGAGCAGTACTTC. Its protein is CASSPDRADYEQYF.

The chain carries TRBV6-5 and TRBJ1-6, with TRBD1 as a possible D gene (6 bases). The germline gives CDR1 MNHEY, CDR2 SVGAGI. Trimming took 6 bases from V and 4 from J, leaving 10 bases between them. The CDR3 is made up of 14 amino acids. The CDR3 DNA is TGTGCCAGCAGCGACAGGCTTTATAATTCACCCCTCCACTTT. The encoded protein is CASSDRLYNSPLHF.

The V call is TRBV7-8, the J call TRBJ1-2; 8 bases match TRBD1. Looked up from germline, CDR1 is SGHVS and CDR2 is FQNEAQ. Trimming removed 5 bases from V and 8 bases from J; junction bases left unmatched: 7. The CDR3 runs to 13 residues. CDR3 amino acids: CASSQRTGNGYTF. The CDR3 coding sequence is TGTGCCAGCAGCCAGAGGACAGGGAACGGCTACACCTTC.

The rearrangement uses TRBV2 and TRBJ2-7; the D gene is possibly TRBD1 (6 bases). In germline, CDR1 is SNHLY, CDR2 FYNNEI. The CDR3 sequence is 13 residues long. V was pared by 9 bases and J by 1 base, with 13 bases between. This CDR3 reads CASLLGQSYEQYF. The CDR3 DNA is TGTGCCAGTCTCCTCGGACAGTCCTACGAGCAGTACTTC. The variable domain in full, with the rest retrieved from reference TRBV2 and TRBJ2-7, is EPEVTQTPSHQVTQMGQEVILRCVPISNHLYFYWYRQILGQKVEFLVSFYNNEISEKSEIFDDQFSVERPDGSNFTLKIRSTKLEDSAMYFCASLLGQSYEQYFGPGTRLTVT.

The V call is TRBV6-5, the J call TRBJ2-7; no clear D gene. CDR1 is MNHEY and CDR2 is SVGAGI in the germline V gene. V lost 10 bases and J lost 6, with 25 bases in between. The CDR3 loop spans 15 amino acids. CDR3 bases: TGTGCCATGACGTATGGGCCTAACCAACCCTCCGAGCAGTACTTC. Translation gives CAMTYGPNQPSEQYF.

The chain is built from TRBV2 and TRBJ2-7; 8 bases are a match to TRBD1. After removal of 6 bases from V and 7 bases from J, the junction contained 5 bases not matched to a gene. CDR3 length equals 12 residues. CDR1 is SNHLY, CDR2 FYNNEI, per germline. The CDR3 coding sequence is TGTGCCAGCAGGCAGGGGGCGGGGGAGCAGTACTTC. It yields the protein CASRQGAGEQYF.